This T cell receptor beta chain was sequenced during a study of OX40 agonist ivuxolimab in advanced cancers. In the study overall: Every 2 weeks, patients received ivuxolimab intravenously, dosed at 0.01 to 10 mg/kg. Dose-escalation patients had hepatocellular carcinoma, melanoma, renal cell or head and neck cancer.

Samples of blood were obtained at baseline, on cycle 4 day 1, and on cycle 7 day 1. This table comes from immunoSEQ multiplex PCR, and its TCRdb copy is limited to in-frame clones, with some not included. The table lists tens of thousands of clones, around 94% of them singletons, with around 10% in the top ten. The germline CDR1 and CDR2 sequences are MNHEY and SMNVEV (reference sequence). The CDR3 runs 17 residues. Trimming removed 6 bases from V and 7 bases from J; junction bases left unmatched: 16. Whole-study findings and limits: Mean expanded clone counts were higher in CD8+ than CD4+ T cells.

As to this clone: Its specificity is unknown.

This sequence joins TRBV27 and TRBJ1-4; 8 bases map to TRBD1. The receptor's source is an adult with an advanced solid tumor such as melanoma, head and neck, liver or kidney cancer. Sequencing used CD4+ or CD8+ T cells sorted from blood, obtained in a trial of the OX40 agonist ivuxolimab. CDR3 sequence (DNA): TGTGCCAGCAGCCTTAGGGGTTATCGACAGGGGAGTGAAAAACTGTTTTTT. Amino acid sequence: CASSLRGYRQGSEKLFF.